These 15 T cell receptor beta chains originate from one sample sequenced in a study of T cell repertoires in cytomegalovirus infection. TCRdb redid the calling of the reads with MiXCR, one entry per CDR3 protein. The sample includes 230,000 or so distinct CDR3 sequences, 38% of them seen just once. Their specific antigens are unknown. The sequencing used CD8+ T cells from cultured PBMCs, collected from culture after CMV antigen stimulation. These TCRs come from a human donor in good health (CMV status not recorded). Some clones in this sample may be carry-over from other donors' samples.

This clonotype was detected only a few times. At one of its ends the junction is not consistent with the germline gene, which may arise from a read error. V is TRBV11-2 and J is TRBJ1-1; D not certain. The CDR3 totals 14 residues. Germline CDR1 reads SGHAT; CDR2 reads FQNNGV. In nucleotides, the CDR3 is TGTGCCAGCAGCCTAGACCCCCGGGCCACTGAAGCTTTCTTT. Its protein product is CASSLDPRATEAFF.

Only a few counts were recorded for this clonotype. The CDR3 sequence: CASSLSGDTEAFF. The CDR3 DNA reads as TGTGCCAGCAGCCTATCAGGAGACACTGAAGCTTTCTTT. The chain joins TRBV27 to TRBJ1-1; the D is unclear. The CDR3 covers 13 residues. Trimming stripped 6 bases from V and 3 bases from J, with 11 bases between. Germline CDR1 reads MNHEY; CDR2 reads SMNVEV (reference sequence).

This clonotype has only a few counts. The gene calls are TRBV7-3 and TRBJ2-1; 7 positions match TRBD1. The germline V gene encodes CDR1 SGHTA and CDR2 FQGTGA. V lost 5 bases to trimming and J lost 1 base; unmatched junction nucleotides: 8. This CDR3 is 16 amino acids long. This CDR3 reads CASSPGTDLSYNEQFF. CDR3 DNA: TGTGCCAGCAGCCCCGGGACAGATTTATCCTACAATGAGCAGTTCTTC.

This clonotype has a count of ten or more. The chain combines TRBV7-8 with TRBJ2-2, with TRBD2 matching over 14 bases. V lost 4 bases and J lost 0; bases outside the gene matches: 4. The V gene's germline CDR1 is SGHVS and CDR2 FQNEAQ. This CDR3 spans 18 amino acids. The CDR3 is CASSSGLAGEANTGELFF. The CDR3 coding sequence is TGTGCCAGCAGCTCGGGACTAGCGGGAGAGGCGAACACCGGGGAGCTGTTTTTT.

This clonotype was seen only a few times. The V gene is TRBV27, the J gene TRBJ1-5; TRBD1 is a possible D gene (5 bases). This CDR3 comprises 16 residues. V was cut by 6 bases and J by 4 bases, with 19 bases left in between. Germline-derived CDR1 and CDR2 are MNHEY and SMNVEV (reference sequence). CDR3 DNA sequence: TGTGCCAGCAGCCCCCACCGTCAGGGAAGAAATCAGCCCCAGCATTTT. Its translation: CASSPHRQGRNQPQHF.

Note on this clonotype: A junction end diverges from the germline sequence, so it may reflect a read error. The V call is TRBV7-6, the J call TRBJ1-2, with 8 bases that match TRBD1. The CDR3 extends over 13 amino acids. Germline CDR1 reads SGHVS; CDR2 reads FNYEAQ. The CDR3 region has the DNA TGTGCCAGCAGCCCCGGACAGGGCAATGGCTACAACTTC. Translating gives CASSPGQGNGYNF.

V usage is TRBV18 and J usage is TRBJ2-7; D gene uncertain. Germline V lookup: CDR1 KGHSH, CDR2 LQKENI. V lost 8 bases and J lost 5, with 16 bases in between. This CDR3 comprises 13 residues. The CDR3 DNA is TGTGCCAGCCGACAAGGACCCCCCAACGAGCAGTACTTC. This translates into CASRQGPPNEQYF.

The chain joins TRBV12-3 or TRBV12-4 to TRBJ1-2; tentative D call: TRBD1 (6 bases). V lost 7 bases, J lost 4 bases, and 22 bases lay in between. This CDR3 contains 16 residues. CDR3 in DNA: TGTGCCAGCACCCTTCCTTCCGGACGGGGGCCCTATGGCTACACCTTC. Its translation is CASTLPSGRGPYGYTF.

The chain carries TRBV12-5 and TRBJ2-1, with 11 positions matching TRBD2. The trim removed 0 bases at V and 10 bases at J, leaving 11 bases unmatched. Germline loops: CDR1 LGHNT, CDR2 FRNRAP. This CDR3 comprises 17 residues. The CDR3 region is CASGLVPHAGLAEEQFF. CDR3 sequence (DNA): TGTGCTAGTGGTTTGGTACCCCACGCGGGACTAGCGGAAGAGCAGTTCTTC.

The rearrangement uses TRBV30 and TRBJ2-2, with no clear D. The germline V gene encodes CDR1 GTSNPN and CDR2 SVGIG (reference sequence). CDR3 length equals 15 residues. V shed 3 bases and J shed 2 bases, with 13 bases lying between them. The CDR3 spells CAWRAFLTNTGELFF. CDR3 nucleotides: TGTGCCTGGAGGGCCTTTCTGACAAACACCGGGGAGCTGTTTTTT. The whole variable domain, filled in from reference TRBV30 and TRBJ2-2, reads SQTIHQWPATLVQPVGSPLSLECTVEGTSNPNLYWYRQAAGRGLQLLFYSVGIGQISSEVPQNLSASRPQDRQFILSSKKLLLSDSGFYLCAWRAFLTNTGELFFGEGSRLTVL.

The sample holds one count of this clonotype. The conserved phenylalanine or tryptophan normally closing the CDR3 is absent here, so this likely arose from a read error. The chain combines TRBV7-6 with TRBJ1-5; D not resolved. Germline V gives CDR1 SGHVS, CDR2 FNYEAQ. The CDR3 runs 15 residues. The CDR3 DNA reads as TGTGCCAGAAGCTTAGAGGGATATAGAAATCAGCCCCAGCATTTA. It yields the protein CARSLEGYRNQPQHL.

The chain is built from TRBV7-9 and TRBJ2-1; D is unclear. The CDR3 covers 15 residues. The V gene's germline CDR1 is SEHNR and CDR2 FQNEAQ (reference sequence). Trimming took off 2 bases at V and 4 bases at J, with 12 bases between the two ends. CDR3 sequence: CASSLSLGEYNEQFF. The CDR3 DNA reads as TGTGCCAGCAGCTTAAGTCTTGGGGAATACAATGAGCAGTTCTTC.

This clonotype came up a few times. The chain employs TRBV24-1 and TRBJ2-1; 11 nucleotides line up with TRBD1. Germline V CDR1 and CDR2: KGHDR, SFDVKD. Germline trimming cut 3 bases from V and 3 bases from J; bases unmatched to any gene: 3. The CDR3 has 16 amino acids. The CDR3 DNA is TGTGCCACCAGTGATAGGACAGGGGGCATCTACAATGAGCAGTTCTTC. Protein sequence: CATSDRTGGIYNEQFF.

CDR3 region: CSVGRLNTEAFF. CDR3 sequence (DNA): TGCAGCGTTGGACGTTTGAACACTGAAGCTTTCTTT. V usage is TRBV29-1 and J usage is TRBJ1-1; D gene unclear. Trimming cost V 4 bases and J 0 bases, with 6 bases left between them. There are 12 residues in the CDR3. Germline-derived CDR1 and CDR2 are SQVTM and ANQGSEA.

The chain combines TRBV6-5 with TRBJ2-3; D is perhaps TRBD2 (6 bases). Germline V gives CDR1 MNHEY, CDR2 SVGAGI. This CDR3 spans 15 amino acids. The germline V and J ends were trimmed by 2 bases and 6 bases, with 15 bases remaining between them. The chain's CDR3 is CASSYKEQAGDTQYF. The CDR3 region has the DNA TGTGCCAGCAGTTACAAGGAGCAGGCGGGGGATACGCAGTATTTT.